The 9 T cell receptor beta chains below all came from one sample that was sequenced in a study of cytomegalovirus exposure and HLA in healthy donors. Primers: 60 Vbeta forward and 13 Jbeta reverse. Measured with immunoSEQ multiplex PCR; TCRdb has only the in-frame clones, and not every one. The sample shows some 170,000 clones, 78% of them seen only once. Sequencing was performed on PBMCs. These receptors all stem from a female donor in good health and CMV-seronegative.

The chain has TRBV18 and TRBJ1-1, with D perhaps TRBD1 (6 bases). In germline, CDR1 is KGHSH, CDR2 LQKENI. V was shortened by 3 bases and J by 0 bases, with 17 bases between the two germline ends. The CDR3 loop spans 17 amino acids. The DNA for the CDR3 is TGTGCCAGCTCACCGGGGCAGGGGTTGGGGATGAACACTGAAGCTTTCTTT. Translation gives CASSPGQGLGMNTEAFF.

The genes are TRBV6-5 and TRBJ1-1; the match to TRBD1 covers 8 bases. The germline CDR1 and CDR2 sequences are MNHEY and SVGAGI. This CDR3 region has 13 residues. With V trimmed by 2 bases and J by 4 bases, 0 bases remained unmatched. CDR3 sequence: CASSYTGGTEAFF. Written as DNA, the CDR3 is TGTGCCAGCAGTTACACAGGGGGCACTGAAGCTTTCTTT.

The chain is built from TRBV18 and TRBJ2-7, with 9 nucleotides matching TRBD2. The CDR3 totals 14 residues. Germline V gives CDR1 KGHSH, CDR2 LQKENI. V gave up 0 bases and J gave up 4 bases; unmatched junction bases: 1. The CDR3 DNA reads as TGTGCCAGCTCACCACCGGGACTAGCTTACGAGCAGTACTTC. This encodes CASSPPGLAYEQYF. The full variable domain, in which reference TRBV18 and TRBJ2-7 provide the parts outside the CDR3, is NAGVMQNPRHLVRRRGQEARLRCSPMKGHSHVYWYRQLPEEGLKFMVYLQKENIIDESGMPKERFSAEFPKEGPSILRIQQVVRGDSAAYFCASSPPGLAYEQYFGPGTRLTVT.

V gene TRBV9 combines with J gene TRBJ2-1; no clear D gene. The CDR3 contains 12 residues. Germline V gene lookup returns CDR1 SGDLS and CDR2 YYNGEE. Trimming pared 1 base from V and 5 bases from J, leaving 4 bases between. CDR3 DNA: TGTGCCAGCAGCGTATCTAACAATGAGCAGTTCTTC. It is translated as CASSVSNNEQFF.

The chain employs TRBV5-4 and TRBJ2-1, with D maybe TRBD2 (7 bases). V lost 3 bases to trimming and J lost 0 bases, with 16 bases between them. Germline V lookup: CDR1 SGHNT, CDR2 YYREEE (reference sequence). The CDR3 runs 17 residues. CDR3 bases: TGTGCCAGCAGCTCCCTGGGGGGGGCAGGCTCCTACAATGAGCAGTTCTTC. This sequence encodes CASSSLGGAGSYNEQFF. The whole variable domain, filled in from reference TRBV5-4 and TRBJ2-1, reads ETGVTQSPTHLIKTRGQQVTLRCSSQSGHNTVSWYQQALGQGPQFIFQYYREEENGRGNFPPRFSGLQFPNYSSELNVNALELDDSALYLCASSSLGGAGSYNEQFFGPGTRLTVL.

In this sample, this clone turned up once. The chain employs TRBV7-9 and TRBJ2-7, with D possibly being TRBD1 (5 bases). V was pared by 0 bases and J by 5 bases, with 11 bases between. CDR1 is SEHNR and CDR2 is FQNEAQ in the germline V gene (reference sequence). The CDR3 is 14 amino acids. In nucleotides, the CDR3 is TGTGCCAGCAGCTTAGCGGGGCTCCCAAACGAGCAGTACTTC. Its protein product is CASSLAGLPNEQYF. The full variable domain, with the rest looked up from reference TRBV7-9 and TRBJ2-7, is DTGVSQNPRHKITKRGQNVTFRCDPISEHNRLYWYRQTLGQGPEFLTYFQNEAQLEKSRLLSDRFSAERPKGSFSTLEIQRTEQGDSAMYLCASSLAGLPNEQYFGPGTRLTVT.

The chain is built from TRBV7-8 and TRBJ1-2; tentative D call: TRBD1 (5 bases). In germline, CDR1 is SGHVS, CDR2 FQNEAQ. V lost 0 bases and J 7 bases, leaving 9 bases between the germline ends. The CDR3 is made up of 13 amino acids. The CDR3: CASSLAPGAGYTF. In DNA, the CDR3 is TGTGCCAGCAGCTTAGCCCCTGGGGCTGGCTACACCTTC.

This clone was observed a single time. CDR3 sequence (DNA): TGTGCCAGCAGCAAAAGCCCAGGGGACAGGGGTTCCTACGAGCAGTACTTC. This translates into CASSKSPGDRGSYEQYF. The V call is TRBV7-2, the J call TRBJ2-7; TRBD1 agrees at 10 bases. V lost 5 bases, J lost 1 base, and 11 bases stayed unmatched. The germline CDR1 and CDR2 sequences are SGHTA and FQGNSA. There are 17 residues in the CDR3. Filled out from reference TRBV7-2 and TRBJ2-7, the complete variable domain reads GAGVSQSPSNKVTEKGKDVELRCDPISGHTALYWYRQSLGQGLEFLIYFQGNSAPDKSGLPSDRFSAERTGGSVSTLTIQRTQQEDSAVYLCASSKSPGDRGSYEQYFGPGTRLTVT.

The V gene is TRBV2, the J gene TRBJ1-2; the D is unclear. Germline CDR1 SNHLY, CDR2 FYNNEI. This CDR3 is built from 13 residues. Between the trimmed V and J ends, which lost 8 bases and 4 bases, there was a span of 14 bases. The CDR3 bases are TGTGCCAGCGGGGAGGAGGGTACCTATGGCTACACCTTC. Its translation is CASGEEGTYGYTF.